Reported below is one T cell receptor (beta chain). Its antigen is as yet unknown. Patients were ruled out by autoimmune disease history or systemic immunosuppression. The V gene lost 5 bases and the J gene lost 0 bases, with 16 bases spanning the gap. The CDR3 is 16 residues long. Germline V gene data show CDR1 as LGHNT and CDR2 as FRNRAP. Using immunoSEQ multiplex PCR, the repertoire was profiled, and TCRdb retains in-frame clones only, with some absent. The data hold about 68,000 clones, with roughly nine tenths observed a single time. The sample comes from a study of OX40 agonist ivuxolimab in advanced cancers. Study context: Enrolled patients in dose escalation had cancers that were hepatocellular carcinoma, melanoma, renal cell or head and neck cancer. Three patients showed partial responses: one hepatocellular carcinoma and two cutaneous melanoma cases. Study-wide results and caveats: With doses of 0.1 to 3.0 mg/kg, CD4+ and CD8+ blood T cells had undergone clonal expansion by week 6.

The material sequenced was CD4+ or CD8+ T cells sorted from blood, taken in a trial of the OX40 agonist ivuxolimab. The sequence was collected from an adult with an advanced solid tumor such as melanoma, head and neck, liver or kidney cancer. This chain links TRBV12-5 with TRBJ2-5, with D possibly matching TRBD2 (5 bases). The CDR3 DNA reads TGTGCTAGTGGTCTCCCGGGTTTAGCGAACCAAGAGACCCAGTACTTC. Translating gives CASGLPGLANQETQYF.